Included here is one T cell receptor beta chain sequence, with context. What it binds is unknown. In germline, CDR1 is MNHNS, CDR2 SASEGT. This CDR3 is built from 15 residues. V shed 3 bases and J 0 bases; nucleotides not matched to a gene: 4. This sample is drawn from a study of cytomegalovirus exposure and HLA in healthy donors. At the level of the study: Among about 179 million T cells, an earlier analysis found roughly 120 million unique TCR beta sequences.

PCR employed 60 Vbeta and 13 Jbeta primers. The table came from immunoSEQ multiplex PCR; TCRdb's copy has only in-frame clones and leaves some out. The table has about 120,000 clones, roughly 63% seen once. Study-wide results and limits: Per published reports, the classifier diagnosed cytomegalovirus status with high specificity and sensitivity.

Sequencing was carried out using PBMCs. This clonotype was obtained from a man aged 35 to 55 in good health and CMV-seropositive. The chain uses TRBV6-1 and TRBJ1-2, with 7 nucleotides matching TRBD1. The CDR3 region is CASSDNRGPNYGYTF. As DNA, the CDR3 is TGTGCCAGCAGTGACAACAGGGGCCCTAACTATGGCTACACCTTC.